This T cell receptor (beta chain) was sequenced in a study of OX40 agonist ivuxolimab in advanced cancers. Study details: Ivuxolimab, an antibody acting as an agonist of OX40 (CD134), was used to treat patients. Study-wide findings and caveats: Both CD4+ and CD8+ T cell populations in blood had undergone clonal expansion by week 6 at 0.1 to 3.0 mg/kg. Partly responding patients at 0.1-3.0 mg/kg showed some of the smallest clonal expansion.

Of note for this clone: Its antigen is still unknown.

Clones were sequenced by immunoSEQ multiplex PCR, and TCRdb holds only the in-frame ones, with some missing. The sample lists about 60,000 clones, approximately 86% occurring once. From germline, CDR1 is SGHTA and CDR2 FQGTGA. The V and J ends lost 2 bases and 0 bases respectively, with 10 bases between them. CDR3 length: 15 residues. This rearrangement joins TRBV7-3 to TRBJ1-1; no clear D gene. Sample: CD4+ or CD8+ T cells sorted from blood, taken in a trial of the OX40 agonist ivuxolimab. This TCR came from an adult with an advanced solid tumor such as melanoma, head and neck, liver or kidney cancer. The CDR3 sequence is CASSLGSGMNTEAFF. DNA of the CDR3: TGTGCCAGCAGCTTAGGTTCGGGGATGAACACTGAAGCTTTCTTT. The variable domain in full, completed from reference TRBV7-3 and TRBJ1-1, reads GAGVSQTPSNKVTEKGKYVELRCDPISGHTALYWYRQSLGQGPEFLIYFQGTGAADDSGLPNDRFFAVRPEGSVSTLKIQRTERGDSAVYLCASSLGSGMNTEAFFGQGTRLTVV.